What follows describes a single TCR beta chain. The CDR3 is 12 amino acids. The germline V and J ends were trimmed by 2 bases and 9 bases, with 8 bases remaining between them. The germline V gene has CDR1 MNHEY and CDR2 SVGEGT. This specimen comes from a study of blood T cell repertoires in COVID-19. The data were produced by immunoSEQ multiplex PCR, yet TCRdb's version contains in-frame clones alone and is incomplete. There are approximately 140,000 clones in the sample; around 90% occur only once, and about 4.2% lies in the top ten. The chain joins TRBV6-2 or TRBV6-3 to TRBJ2-1; D unresolved. Sequencing was performed on peripheral blood. The source is a woman aged 55-69 years with active or convalescent COVID-19. The CDR3 bases are TGTGCCAGCAGTTACGAGCGTCGTGAGCAGTTCTTC. Its protein is CASSYERREQFF.